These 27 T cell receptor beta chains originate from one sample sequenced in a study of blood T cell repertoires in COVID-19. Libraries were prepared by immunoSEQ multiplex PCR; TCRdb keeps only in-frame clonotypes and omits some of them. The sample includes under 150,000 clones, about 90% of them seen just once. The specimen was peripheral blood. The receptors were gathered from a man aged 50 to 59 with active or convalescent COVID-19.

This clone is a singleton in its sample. This CDR3 reads CASRLLALDSYEQYF. The CDR3 DNA is TGTGCCAGCAGGCTCCTAGCGTTGGACTCCTACGAGCAGTACTTC. The chain links TRBV6-5 to TRBJ2-7; TRBD2 is a possible D gene (6 bases). The V end was cut by 6 bases, the J end by 0 bases, with 15 bases between. The CDR3 covers 15 residues. The germline V gene has CDR1 MNHEY and CDR2 SVGAGI.

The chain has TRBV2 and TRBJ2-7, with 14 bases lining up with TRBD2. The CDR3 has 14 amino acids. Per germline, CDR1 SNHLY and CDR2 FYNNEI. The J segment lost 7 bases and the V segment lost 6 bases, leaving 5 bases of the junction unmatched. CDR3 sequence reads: CASRRLAGGLEQYF. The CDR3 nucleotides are TGTGCCAGCAGGCGACTAGCGGGAGGGCTGGAGCAGTACTTC.

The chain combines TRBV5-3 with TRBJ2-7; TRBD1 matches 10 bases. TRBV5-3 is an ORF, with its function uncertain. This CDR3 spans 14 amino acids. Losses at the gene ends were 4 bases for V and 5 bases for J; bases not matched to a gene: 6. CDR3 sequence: CARSDRGTGDEQYF. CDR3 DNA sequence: TGTGCCAGAAGCGACCGAGGGACAGGGGACGAGCAGTACTTC.

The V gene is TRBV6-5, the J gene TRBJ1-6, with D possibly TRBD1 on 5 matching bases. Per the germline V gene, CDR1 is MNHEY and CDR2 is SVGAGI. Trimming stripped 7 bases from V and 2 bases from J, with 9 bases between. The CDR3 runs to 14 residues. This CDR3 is CASTGGAYNSPLHF. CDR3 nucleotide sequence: TGTGCCAGCACGGGAGGGGCCTATAATTCACCCCTCCACTTT.

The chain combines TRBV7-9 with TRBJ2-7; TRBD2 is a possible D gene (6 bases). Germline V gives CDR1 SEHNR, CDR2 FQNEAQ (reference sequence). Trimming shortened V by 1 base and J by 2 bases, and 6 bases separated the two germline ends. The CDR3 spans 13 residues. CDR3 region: CASSLGGTYEQYF. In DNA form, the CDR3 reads TGTGCCAGCAGCTTAGGCGGGACCTACGAGCAGTACTTC.

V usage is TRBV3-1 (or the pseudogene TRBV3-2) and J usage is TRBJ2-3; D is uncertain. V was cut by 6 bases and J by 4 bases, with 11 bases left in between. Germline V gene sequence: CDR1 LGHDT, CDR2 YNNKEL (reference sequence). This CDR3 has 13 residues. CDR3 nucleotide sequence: TGTGCCAGCAGGCAATCCCCCGCAGATACGCAGTATTTT. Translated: CASRQSPADTQYF.

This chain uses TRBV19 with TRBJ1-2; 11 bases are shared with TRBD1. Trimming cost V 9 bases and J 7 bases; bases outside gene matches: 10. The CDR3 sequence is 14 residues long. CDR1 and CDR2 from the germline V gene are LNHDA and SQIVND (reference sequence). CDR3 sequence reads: CASRDRGTPAGYTF. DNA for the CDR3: TGTGCCAGCCGGGACAGGGGGACTCCTGCTGGCTACACCTTC.

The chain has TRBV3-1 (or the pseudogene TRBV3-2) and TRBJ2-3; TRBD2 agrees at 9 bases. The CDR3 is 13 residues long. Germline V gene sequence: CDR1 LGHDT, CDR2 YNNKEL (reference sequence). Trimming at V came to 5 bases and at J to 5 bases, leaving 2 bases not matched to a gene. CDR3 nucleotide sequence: TGTGCCAGCAGCGGACTAGCGCGAGATACGCAGTATTTT. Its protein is CASSGLARDTQYF.

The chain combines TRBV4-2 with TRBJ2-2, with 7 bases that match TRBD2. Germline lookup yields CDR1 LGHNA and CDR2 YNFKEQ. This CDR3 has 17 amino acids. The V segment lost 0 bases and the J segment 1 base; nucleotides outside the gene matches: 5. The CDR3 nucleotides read TGTGCCAGCAGCCAAGAGGGGCTAGCGGAGAACACCGGGGAGCTGTTTTTT. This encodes CASSQEGLAENTGELFF.

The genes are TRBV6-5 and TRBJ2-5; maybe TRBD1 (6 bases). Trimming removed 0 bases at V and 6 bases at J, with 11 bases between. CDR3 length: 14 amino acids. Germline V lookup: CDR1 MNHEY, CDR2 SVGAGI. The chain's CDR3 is CASSYSNGDKTQYF. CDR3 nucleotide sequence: TGTGCCAGCAGTTACTCGAACGGGGACAAGACCCAGTACTTC.

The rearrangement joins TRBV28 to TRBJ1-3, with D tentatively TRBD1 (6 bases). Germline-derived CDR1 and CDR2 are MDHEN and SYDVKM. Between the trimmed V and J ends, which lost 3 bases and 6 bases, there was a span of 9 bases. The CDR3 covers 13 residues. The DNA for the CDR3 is TGTGCCAGCAGTTTTCAGGGGCCAAACACCATATATTTT. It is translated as CASSFQGPNTIYF.

In DNA form, the CDR3 reads TGTGCCAGTGGACAGGGAGTCACTGAAGCTTTCTTT. This translates into CASGQGVTEAFF. The rearrangement links TRBV6-6 to TRBJ1-1, with 8 positions matching TRBD1. The CDR3 runs to 12 residues. Germline V CDR1 and CDR2: MNHNY, SVGAGI (reference sequence). Trimming at V came to 9 bases and at J to 4 bases, leaving 4 bases not matched to a gene.

The CDR3 sequence is CASSQDWAGTGGAKGYGYTF. The CDR3 DNA reads as TGCGCCAGCAGCCAAGATTGGGCTGGGACAGGAGGGGCTAAAGGGTATGGCTACACCTTC. This chain joins TRBV4-1 and TRBJ1-2, with TRBD1 matching 8 bases. Looked up from germline, CDR1 is MGHRA and CDR2 is YSYEKL. The CDR3 consists of 20 residues. J lost 5 bases, V lost 0 bases, and 20 bases had no gene match.

The DNA of the CDR3 is TGTGCCAGCAGCTTGGGGGCAGGGGGCGATTCACCCCTCCACTTT. Protein: CASSLGAGGDSPLHF. This sequence joins TRBV5-5 and TRBJ1-6, with 8 bases fitting TRBD1. The CDR3 sequence is 15 residues long. Trimming cost V 0 bases and J 8 bases; bases outside gene matches: 4. Germline CDR1 is SGHKS and CDR2 is YYEKEE (reference sequence).

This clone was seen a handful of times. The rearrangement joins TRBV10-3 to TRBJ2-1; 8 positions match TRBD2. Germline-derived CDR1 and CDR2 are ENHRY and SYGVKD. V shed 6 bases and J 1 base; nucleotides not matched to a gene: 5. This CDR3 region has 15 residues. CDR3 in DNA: TGTGCCATCAGAACAGCGGGGGAATCCTACAATGAGCAGTTCTTC. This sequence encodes CAIRTAGESYNEQFF.

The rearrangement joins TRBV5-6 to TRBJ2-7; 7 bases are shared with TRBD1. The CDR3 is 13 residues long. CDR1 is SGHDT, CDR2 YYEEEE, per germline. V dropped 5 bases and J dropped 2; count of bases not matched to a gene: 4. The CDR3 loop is CASRRTGAYEQYF. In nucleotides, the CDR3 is TGTGCCAGCAGACGGACAGGCGCCTACGAGCAGTACTTC.

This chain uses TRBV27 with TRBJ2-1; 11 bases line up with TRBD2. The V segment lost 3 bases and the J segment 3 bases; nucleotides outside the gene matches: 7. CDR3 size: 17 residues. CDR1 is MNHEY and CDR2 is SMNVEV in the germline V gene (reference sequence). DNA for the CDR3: TGTGCCAGCAGTTTGTCGGGACTAGCGGCAATCTACAATGAGCAGTTCTTC. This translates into CASSLSGLAAIYNEQFF.

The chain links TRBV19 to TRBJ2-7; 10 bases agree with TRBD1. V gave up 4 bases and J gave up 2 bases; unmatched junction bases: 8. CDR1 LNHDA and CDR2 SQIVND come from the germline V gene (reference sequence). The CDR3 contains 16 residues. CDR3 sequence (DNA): TGTGCCAGTAGTAGGGTATCGGGACAGGGGACCTACGAGCAGTACTTC. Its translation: CASSRVSGQGTYEQYF.

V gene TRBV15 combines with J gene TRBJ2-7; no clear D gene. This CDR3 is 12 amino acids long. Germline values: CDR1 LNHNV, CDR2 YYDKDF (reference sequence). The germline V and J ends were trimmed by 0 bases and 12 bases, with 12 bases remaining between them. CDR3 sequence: CATSRDHRVTYF. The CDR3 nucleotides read TGTGCCACCAGCAGAGATCATCGGGTAACGTACTTC.

In DNA form, the CDR3 reads TGTGCCAGCAGCACCACCGGGACTAGCGGCGGGGCAGATACGCAGTATTTT. Amino acid sequence: CASSTTGTSGGADTQYF. This sequence joins TRBV9 and TRBJ2-3; 11 nucleotides align to TRBD2. V lost 4 bases and J lost 4; bases outside the gene matches: 11. Germline CDR1 reads SGDLS; CDR2 reads YYNGEE. CDR3 length equals 17 residues.

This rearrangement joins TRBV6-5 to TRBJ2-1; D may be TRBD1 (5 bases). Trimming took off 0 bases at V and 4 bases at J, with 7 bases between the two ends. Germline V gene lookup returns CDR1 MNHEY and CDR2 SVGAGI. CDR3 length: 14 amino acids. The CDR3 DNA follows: TGTGCCAGCAGTTACTCGGACATTTACAATGAGCAGTTCTTC. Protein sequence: CASSYSDIYNEQFF.

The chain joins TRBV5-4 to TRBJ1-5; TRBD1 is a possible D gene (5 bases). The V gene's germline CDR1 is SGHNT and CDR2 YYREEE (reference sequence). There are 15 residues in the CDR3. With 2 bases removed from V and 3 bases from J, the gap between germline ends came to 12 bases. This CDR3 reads CASSFMGLDNQPQHF. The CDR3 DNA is TGTGCCAGCAGCTTTATGGGGCTTGACAATCAGCCCCAGCATTTT.

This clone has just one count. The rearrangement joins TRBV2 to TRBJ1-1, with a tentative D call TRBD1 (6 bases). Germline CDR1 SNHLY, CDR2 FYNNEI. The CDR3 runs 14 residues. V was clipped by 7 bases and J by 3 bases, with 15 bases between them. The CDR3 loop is CASTNLQGYTEAFF. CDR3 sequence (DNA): TGTGCCAGCACCAACTTACAGGGATACACTGAAGCTTTCTTT.

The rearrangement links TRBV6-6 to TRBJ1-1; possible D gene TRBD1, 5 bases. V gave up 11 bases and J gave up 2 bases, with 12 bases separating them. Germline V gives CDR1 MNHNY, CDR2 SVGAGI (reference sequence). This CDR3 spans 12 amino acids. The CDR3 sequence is CASRQGNTEAFF. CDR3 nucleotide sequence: TGTGCCTCCCGGCAGGGCAACACTGAAGCTTTCTTT.

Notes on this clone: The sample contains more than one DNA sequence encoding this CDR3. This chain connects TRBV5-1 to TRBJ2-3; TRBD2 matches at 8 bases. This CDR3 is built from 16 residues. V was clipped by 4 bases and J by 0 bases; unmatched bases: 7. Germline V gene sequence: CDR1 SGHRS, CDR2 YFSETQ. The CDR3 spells CASSTGLASSTDTQYF. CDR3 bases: TGCGCCAGCAGCACCGGACTAGCTTCTAGCACAGATACGCAGTATTTT.

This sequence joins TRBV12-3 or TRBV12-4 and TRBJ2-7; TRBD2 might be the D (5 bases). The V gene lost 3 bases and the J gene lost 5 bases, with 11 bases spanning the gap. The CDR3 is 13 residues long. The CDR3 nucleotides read TGTGCCAGCAGTTTGTGGGAGCTCAACGAGCAGTACTTC. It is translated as CASSLWELNEQYF.

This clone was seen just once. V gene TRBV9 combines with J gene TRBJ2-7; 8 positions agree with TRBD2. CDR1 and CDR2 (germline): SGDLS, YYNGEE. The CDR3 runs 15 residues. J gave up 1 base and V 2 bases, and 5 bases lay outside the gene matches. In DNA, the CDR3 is TGTGCCAGCAGCGTCTCCCAGCGGGGGTCCTACGAGCAGTACTTC. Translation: CASSVSQRGSYEQYF. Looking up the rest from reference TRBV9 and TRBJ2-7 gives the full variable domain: DSGVTQTPKHLITATGQRVTLRCSPRSGDLSVYWYQQSLDQGLQFLIQYYNGEERAKGNILERFSAQQFPDLHSELNLSSLELGDSALYFCASSVSQRGSYEQYFGPGTRLTVT.